This is a list of T cell receptor beta chains from one sample in a study of chemoradiotherapy in HPV16-positive cancers. Sequenced by immunoSEQ multiplex PCR; TCRdb stores in-frame clones only, minus some. The data hold approximately 30,000 clones, with around 83% observed a single time. Specimen: blood, collected from a patient who underwent chemoradiotherapy. Source of these receptors: a human donor with HPV-associated anogenital cancer. Each CDR3 is given with its conserved first and last residue. Each record gives: V gene, D gene, J gene, clone size, CDR3 protein, CDR3 DNA. D genes are given only for firm matches. Some rows mark clone size as missing; the rest say once, few, many or name a class of expanded clone.

TRBV27	.	TRBJ1-6	.	CASSSQTLDRLDSPLHF	TGTGCCAGCAGTTCTCAGACCCTTGACCGTTTGGATTCACCCCTCCACTTT
TRBV5-1	.	TRBJ2-3	.	CASSPGTSTDTQYF	TGCGCCAGCAGCCCCGGGACTTCCACAGATACGCAGTATTTT
TRBV5-1	.	TRBJ1-5	.	CASSPKSGGNQPQHF	TGCGCCAGCAGCCCCAAATCAGGGGGCAATCAGCCCCAGCATTTT
TRBV5-6	TRBD1	TRBJ2-7	.	CASSSSRGSPYEQYF	TGTGCCAGCAGCTCGTCCAGGGGGTCCCCCTACGAGCAGTACTTC
TRBV18	.	TRBJ1-1	.	CASSPQTGGNTEAFF	TGTGCCAGCTCACCGCAGACAGGAGGGAACACTGAAGCTTTCTTT
TRBV15	.	TRBJ1-6	.	CATSRARESSPLHF	TGTGCCACCAGCAGAGCACGGGAGAGTTCACCCCTCCACTTT
TRBV9	.	TRBJ2-5	.	CASSVEETQYF	TGTGCCAGCAGCGTAGAAGAGACCCAGTACTTC
TRBV6-5	.	TRBJ1-1	.	CASSAVAGATEAFF	TGTGCCAGCAGCGCCGTGGCAGGGGCCACTGAAGCTTTCTTT
TRBV6-5	.	TRBJ1-5	.	CASVGQGSQPQHF	TGTGCCAGCGTGGGGCAGGGAAGTCAGCCCCAGCATTTT
TRBV4-2	.	TRBJ1-6	.	CASSQERQLNSPLHF	TGTGCCAGCAGCCAAGAGAGACAGCTTAATTCACCCCTCCACTTT
TRBV27	.	TRBJ2-3	once	CASSFLVAGTDTQYF	TGTGCCAGCAGTTTTTTGGTCGCGGGCACAGATACGCAGTATTTT
TRBV7-9	.	TRBJ2-3	.	CASSLGTFMTDTQYF	TGTGCCAGCAGCTTGGGGACATTCATGACGGATACGCAGTATTTT
TRBV18	.	TRBJ1-1	.	CASSPRITWSTEAFF	TGTGCCAGCTCACCACGAATTACCTGGAGCACTGAAGCTTTCTTT
TRBV4-3	.	TRBJ1-6	.	CASSLGLDNSPLHF	TGCGCCAGCAGCCTCGGACTGGATAATTCACCCCTCCACTTT
TRBV27	.	TRBJ1-2	.	CASSSGGLYGYTF	TGTGCCAGCAGTTCCGGGGGCCTCTATGGCTACACCTTC
TRBV7-9	.	TRBJ2-4	.	CASSLGAGLAKNIQYF	TGTGCCAGCAGCTTAGGGGCAGGGCTAGCCAAAAACATTCAGTACTTC
TRBV10-3	.	TRBJ1-1	.	CAISESVFQNTEAFF	TGTGCCATCAGTGAGTCTGTGTTCCAGAACACTGAAGCTTTCTTT
TRBV27	.	TRBJ1-5	.	CASRKTGDSNQPQHF	TGTGCCAGCAGGAAAACAGGCGATAGCAATCAGCCCCAGCATTTT
TRBV7-9	TRBD2	TRBJ2-7	.	CASSSTSGGPYEQYF	TGTGCCAGCAGCTCTACTAGCGGGGGGCCCTACGAGCAGTACTTC
TRBV2	TRBD1	TRBJ1-5	.	CASMGTGRNQPQHF	TGTGCCAGCATGGGGACAGGGCGGAATCAGCCCCAGCATTTT
TRBV6-1	TRBD2	TRBJ2-1	.	CASSELAGGPDEQFF	TGTGCCAGCAGTGAACTAGCGGGGGGGCCGGATGAGCAGTTCTTC
TRBV5-1	TRBD1	TRBJ1-2	.	CASSLGGQDNYGYTF	TGCGCCAGCAGCTTAGGCGGACAGGATAACTATGGCTACACCTTC